Presented here are 11 T cell receptor beta chains from one specimen sequenced in a study of blood T cell repertoires in COVID-19. TCRdb's table, derived via immunoSEQ multiplex PCR, lists solely in-frame clones and lacks some. The top ten hold approximately 19% of the sample, which has about 83,000 clones, around three quarters seen once. The sequenced material came from peripheral blood. These receptors all come from an elderly woman with active or convalescent COVID-19.

The genes are TRBV11-2 and TRBJ1-2; the match to TRBD1 covers 8 bases. CDR3 size: 15 residues. The junction had 3 bases not matched to a gene; V was cut back by 3 bases and J by 0 bases. Germline V gene data show CDR1 as SGHAT and CDR2 as FQNNGV. Written as DNA, the CDR3 is TGTGCCAGCAGCTTGGACAGGGCAACTAACTATGGCTACACCTTC. Translation: CASSLDRATNYGYTF. The complete variable domain, with remaining parts taken from reference TRBV11-2 and TRBJ1-2, reads EAGVAQSPRYKIIEKRQSVAFWCNPISGHATLYWYQQILGQGPKLLIQFQNNGVVDDSQLPKDRFSAERLKGVDSTLKIQPAKLEDSAVYLCASSLDRATNYGYTFGSGTRLTVV.

CDR3 in amino acids: CASSEWGGQGASGYTF. The CDR3 DNA follows: TGTGCCAGCAGTGAATGGGGGGGGCAGGGGGCCAGCGGCTACACCTTC. This chain joins TRBV6-1 and TRBJ1-2; 8 bases are shared with TRBD1. CDR1 MNHNS and CDR2 SASEGT come from the germline V gene. V was pared by 2 bases and J by 8 bases, with 13 bases of the junction left unmatched. The CDR3 contains 16 residues.

The chain couples TRBV12-3 or TRBV12-4 to TRBJ1-2, with TRBD1 matching 9 bases. This CDR3 has 13 residues. J gave up 7 bases and V 6 bases, and 6 bases lay outside the gene matches. This CDR3 reads CASRPTGGPGYTF. Here the CDR3 DNA reads TGTGCCAGCAGGCCAACAGGGGGCCCTGGCTACACCTTC.

CDR3 sequence: CASAAGQSYEQYF. CDR3 coding DNA: TGTGCCAGCGCCGCGGGACAGTCCTACGAGCAGTACTTC. The V call is TRBV19, the J call TRBJ2-7, with TRBD1 as a possible D gene (7 bases). Trimming pared 9 bases from V and 1 base from J, leaving 13 bases between. This CDR3 has 13 residues. Germline assignment: CDR1 LNHDA and CDR2 SQIVND (reference sequence).

The chain links TRBV7-2 to TRBJ2-7; D is possibly TRBD1 (5 bases). This CDR3 has 14 amino acids. The V end lost 6 bases, the J end lost 3 bases, and 15 bases lay between the germline ends. The germline CDR1 and CDR2 sequences are SGHTA and FQGNSA. CDR3 bases: TGTGCCAGCAGACCTGACAGCAGTGTCTACGAGCAGTACTTC. This sequence encodes CASRPDSSVYEQYF.

This clone was observed a handful of times. This chain links TRBV11-2 with TRBJ1-2, with a possible D match to TRBD1 (6 bases). Germline CDR1 SGHAT, CDR2 FQNNGV. V was clipped by 5 bases and J by 4 bases, with 23 bases between them. The CDR3 has 17 amino acids. The CDR3 nucleotides read TGTGCCAGCAGCGATCCACGGGACACCCCGCCTGGCTATGGCTACACCTTC. The encoded protein is CASSDPRDTPPGYGYTF.

This clone was recorded at least ten times. The chain links TRBV20-1 to TRBJ1-5; TRBD1 is a possible D gene (5 bases). V was clipped by 3 bases and J by 1 base, with 13 bases between them. Germline V gene lookup returns CDR1 DFQATT and CDR2 SNEGSKA (reference sequence). The CDR3 consists of 15 residues. The CDR3 protein is CSASLVRASNQPQHF. The CDR3 coding sequence is TGCAGTGCTAGTTTGGTCAGGGCGAGCAATCAGCCCCAGCATTTT.

The chain combines TRBV7-2 with TRBJ1-1; D gene uncertain. The V end was cut by 0 bases, the J end by 7 bases, with 6 bases between. Germline V gene data show CDR1 as SGHTA and CDR2 as FQGNSA. The CDR3 consists of 12 residues. This CDR3 reads CASSLATSEAFF. The DNA of the CDR3 is TGTGCCAGCAGCTTAGCTACCAGTGAAGCTTTCTTT.

The J gene is TRBJ2-1, the V gene TRBV5-1, with D possibly being TRBD2 (5 bases). This CDR3 is 13 amino acids long. Germline V CDR1 and CDR2: SGHRS, YFSETQ. Trimming removed 3 bases from V and 10 bases from J, with 14 bases in between. CDR3 protein: CASSSDPEEEQFF. The CDR3 nucleotides are TGCGCCAGCAGCTCCGACCCGGAGGAGGAGCAGTTCTTC.

The chain recombines TRBV30 with TRBJ1-3; perhaps TRBD1 as D (5 bases). From germline, CDR1 is GTSNPN and CDR2 SVGIG (reference sequence). Trimming stripped 0 bases from V and 5 bases from J, with 8 bases between. This CDR3 contains 13 residues. DNA for the CDR3: TGTGCCTGGAGTGTGGGGGGAAGAAACACCATATATTTT. It is translated as CAWSVGGRNTIYF. Complete variable domain (other parts from reference TRBV30 and TRBJ1-3): SQTIHQWPATLVQPVGSPLSLECTVEGTSNPNLYWYRQAAGRGLQLLFYSVGIGQISSEVPQNLSASRPQDRQFILSSKKLLLSDSGFYLCAWSVGGRNTIYFGEGSWLTVV.

CDR3 residues: CASSEKGLAGWYEQYF. The CDR3 region has the DNA TGTGCCAGCAGCGAAAAGGGACTAGCGGGGTGGTACGAGCAGTACTTC. The chain uses TRBV2 and TRBJ2-7; 13 bases fit TRBD2. The CDR3 is 16 amino acids. CDR1 and CDR2 from the germline V gene are SNHLY and FYNNEI. V lost 6 bases and J lost 4; bases outside the gene matches: 9.